This entry concerns a single T cell receptor (beta chain). As yet, its antigen is unknown. The germline V gene encodes CDR1 MDHEN and CDR2 SYDVKM. The CDR3 is 14 residues long. These data belong to a study of CXCR3-negative and CXCR3-positive naive CD8 T cells. On the study more broadly: The TRB read total, about 130 million, broke down to about 1.5 +/- 0.3 million reads per library. Whole-study findings and limits: Compared with CXCR3-negative naive cells, CXCR3-positive naive cells showed more hydrophobic TRB CDR3s. Naive subsets showed comparable surface CD5, and TCR interaction strength was also inferred from TRB CDR3 physicochemistry.

The TRB libraries of cDNA were built by UMI-labeled 5' RACE. After re-calling the 5' RACE reads, TCRdb lists one entry per CDR3 protein, DNA absent. Its table records 150,000 to 180,000 distinct CDR3 sequences. Each CD8+ T cell subset was flow-sorted in triplicate. Every sort contained some 300,000 cells. The authors gated naive CD8+ T cells as CD45RO-CCR7+CD27+CD95-. This receptor was obtained from a human donor in good health. Some clones in this sample may be carry-over from other donors' samples. The chain couples TRBV28 to TRBJ1-3. The sequenced sample was naive CXCR3+ CD8+ T cells from blood. Regarding subset: CD45RO-CCR7+CD27+CD95- naive CD8+ T cells expressing CXCR3 (TNR3+). The CDR3 spells CASSFPGPGNTIYF.